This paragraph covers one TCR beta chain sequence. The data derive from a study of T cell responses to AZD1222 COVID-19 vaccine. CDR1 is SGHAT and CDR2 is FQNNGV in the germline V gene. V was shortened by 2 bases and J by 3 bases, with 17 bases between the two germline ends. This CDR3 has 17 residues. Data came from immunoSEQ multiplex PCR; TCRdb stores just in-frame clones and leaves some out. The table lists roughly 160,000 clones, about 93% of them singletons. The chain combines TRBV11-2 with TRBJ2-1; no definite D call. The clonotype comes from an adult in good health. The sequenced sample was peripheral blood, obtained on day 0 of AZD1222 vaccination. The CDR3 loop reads CASSLPSIELHYNEQFF. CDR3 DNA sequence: TGTGCCAGCAGCTTACCCTCCATAGAGCTGCACTACAATGAGCAGTTCTTC.